The sequence of this T cell receptor beta chain was determined in a study of OX40 agonist ivuxolimab in advanced cancers. In the study overall: Ivuxolimab, which targeted the costimulatory receptor OX40 (CD134), was an agonistic, fully human IgG2 monoclonal antibody. Intravenous ivuxolimab was administered to patients every 2 weeks at six dose levels: 0.01, 0.1, 0.3, 1.5, 3 and 10 mg/kg. Of the approximately 50 dose-escalation patients, hepatocellular carcinoma was present in approximately 20, melanoma in roughly 15, renal cell carcinoma in 9 and head and neck cancer in 9. A male proportion of roughly 85% and a mean age of approximately 55 years, ranging from roughly 23 to 80, were recorded for the dose-escalation cohort. Patients were allowed to have had prior anti-PD-1, anti-PD-L1 or anti-CTLA-4 therapy, and 30% to 40% of the dose-escalation patients had previously received checkpoint inhibitors. Partial responses occurred in three dose-escalation patients: two with cutaneous melanoma and one with hepatocellular carcinoma. Peripheral TCRbeta sequencing aimed to test whether ivuxolimab altered TCR sequence diversity and caused clonal T-cell expansion. The paper reports the monotherapy dose-escalation portion (N = 52 patients) of the phase I ivuxolimab trial.

This clone has a single count. Its antigen is still unknown. Base qualities are not at hand, and no much larger clone is one base apart. What the work shows at the level of the full study, not this receptor alone: The antigen specificity of the peripheral T cells that underwent clonal expansion was not determined. On average, CD8+ T cells showed more expanded clones than CD4+ T cells after ivuxolimab. In the 0.1-3.0 mg/kg groups, partial responders were among the patients with the lowest normalized peripheral clonal expansion, particularly in CD8+ T cells. Low levels of normalized T-cell clonal expansion were also seen in some patients who did not respond. At doses from 0.1 to 3.0 mg/kg, clonal expansion was seen in both CD4+ and CD8+ blood T cells between baseline and week 6.

The trial excluded patients who had a history of autoimmune disease or were on systemic immunosuppression. In every dose cohort, peripheral blood was drawn for TCR sequencing at baseline, cycle 4 day 1, and cycle 7 day 1. Samples came from an open-label, multicenter, first-in-human phase I dose-escalation trial of ivuxolimab. The trial enrolled adults with locally advanced or metastatic head and neck squamous cell, hepatocellular, melanoma or renal cell carcinoma. CD4+ and CD8+ T cells were sorted separately from peripheral blood before TCR sequencing. Germline trimming amounts to 0 bases on V and 2 bases on J, with 6 as the count of junction bases outside the gene matches. Inclusive of the bounding cysteine and phenylalanine, the CDR3 is 16 residues long. The DNA shown is the 48-base CDR3, in frame from base 1. According to the germline V gene (reference sequence), CDR1 reads MNHEY and CDR2 reads SMNVEV.

Genomic DNA was isolated from the sorted cells so that the TCRbeta CDR3 region could be sequenced. TCRbeta CDR3 regions were sequenced using the immunoSEQ Assay. What TCRdb holds here is the immuneACCESS table cut down to in-frame rearrangements. Part of the clones is not present; checked against another copy, under half of the missing clones reflect an unresolved V gene, and the others are unexplained. The sample table contains over 80,000 clones; only one count was recorded for around nine tenths of them. Of the sample, 0.82% falls within the top ten clones. The V gene is TRBV27 and the J gene is TRBJ2-7, with TRBD2 identical over 8 junction bases. Sample: CD4+ or CD8+ T cells sorted from blood, taken in a trial of the OX40 agonist ivuxolimab. This TCR was recovered from an adult with an advanced solid tumor such as melanoma, head and neck, liver or kidney cancer. The CDR3 protein: CASSLSGSGGAYEQYF. In nucleotide form, the sequence is TGTGCCAGCAGTTTATCAGGTTCCGGGGGGGCCTACGAGCAGTACTTC.